A selection of T cell receptor beta chains follows, all from one sample in a study of blood T cell repertoires in COVID-19. Profiled with immunoSEQ multiplex PCR; TCRdb holds only in-frame clones, not every one. The sample includes a few hundred thousand clones, about 87% seen only once; the top ten take roughly 4%. Sequences were obtained from peripheral blood. The receptor source for this set is a man aged 55 to 70 who had recovered from COVID-19. Both conserved end residues are part of each CDR3. D genes are given only for firm matches. The size entry is marked missing in some rows and otherwise reads once, few, many or a size class.

V gene,clone size,J gene,D gene,CDR3 DNA,CDR3 protein
TRBV2,.,TRBJ1-6,TRBD1,TGTGCCCGCGACTCTCCGGGACAGGGCTATTCACCCCTCCACTTT,CARDSPGQGYSPLHF
TRBV19,.,TRBJ1-1,.,TGTGCCAGTAGTAACCCTCCCAGTTTGGCAGGGATGGAGACTGAAGCTTTCTTT,CASSNPPSLAGMETEAFF
TRBV25-1,once,TRBJ2-7,.,TGTGCCAGCAGTGAATATCGTGGCACCGCCTACGAGCAGTACTTC,CASSEYRGTAYEQYF
TRBV5-6,.,TRBJ1-5,.,TGTGCCAGCAGCCTAAGACAGTCAAATAGCAATCAGCCCCAGCATTTT,CASSLRQSNSNQPQHF
TRBV9,.,TRBJ1-3,.,TGTGCCAGCAGCGGGGACATCGCCTCTGGAAACACCATATATTTT,CASSGDIASGNTIYF
TRBV24-1,.,TRBJ2-1,.,TGTGCCACCAGACAGTACAATGAGCAGTTCTTC,CATRQYNEQFF
TRBV4-1,.,TRBJ2-7,.,TGCGCCAGCAGCCAAGCGGGACTCTACGAGCAGTACTTC,CASSQAGLYEQYF
TRBV7-9,.,TRBJ2-7,TRBD2,TGTGCCAGCAGCACCCGGACTAGCGGGGCCGACTACGAGCAGTACTTC,CASSTRTSGADYEQYF
TRBV30,.,TRBJ2-1,TRBD2,TGTGCCTGGAGTGTTGGACTAGCGAACGATGAGCAGTTCTTC,CAWSVGLANDEQFF
TRBV2,.,TRBJ1-1,.,TGTGCCAGCAGTGAAGGGCAGCTAGTCAGTGAAGCTTTCTTT,CASSEGQLVSEAFF
TRBV24-1,.,TRBJ1-5,.,TGTGCCACCAGTGATTCTCTAGGGGGTAGCAATCAGCCCCAGCATTTT,CATSDSLGGSNQPQHF
TRBV6-1,few,TRBJ1-1,.,TGTGCCAGCAGTGAAGGCTGGGGACACAGTTCCACTGAAGCTTTCTTT,CASSEGWGHSSTEAFF
TRBV18,.,TRBJ2-3,.,TGTGCCAGCTCACCACCGAAGGGCGGACAGTCCACAGATACGCAGTATTTT,CASSPPKGGQSTDTQYF
TRBV6-1,.,TRBJ1-2,.,TGTGCCAGCAGTGAAGGCCTCCTATCCTATGGCTACACCTTC,CASSEGLLSYGYTF